This is a list of T cell receptor beta chains from one sample in a study of blood T cell repertoires in COVID-19. Method: immunoSEQ multiplex PCR; TCRdb's copy keeps in-frame clones and lacks some. Among over 100,000 clones listed, around 80% were seen once. The sequencing input was peripheral blood. The receptor set was obtained from a man aged 60-69 years with active or convalescent COVID-19. CDR3s include the opening cysteine and the closing phenylalanine or tryptophan. The D gene is left open where the match is weak. Clone size is stated in some rows and not others, as once, few, many or a class when expanded.

j_call,clone_size,v_call,d_call,cdr3_aa,cdr3_nt
TRBJ1-3,NA,TRBV7-3,TRBD1,CASSQGQSSGNTIYF,TGTGCCAGCAGCCAGGGACAGAGCTCTGGAAACACCATATATTTT
TRBJ2-3,NA,TRBV5-1,NA,CASSSPSTDTQYF,TGCGCCAGCAGCTCCCCTAGCACAGATACGCAGTATTTT
TRBJ1-1,NA,TRBV6-6,NA,CASSYSRGGNTEAFF,TGTGCCAGCAGTTACTCAAGGGGAGGGAACACTGAAGCTTTCTTT
TRBJ2-7,NA,TRBV7-8,TRBD2,CASSLASGPTYEQYF,TGTGCCAGCAGCTTAGCTAGCGGGCCCACCTACGAGCAGTACTTC
TRBJ2-1,NA,TRBV18,NA,CASSEAGSYNEQFF,TGTGCCAGTTCTGAAGCGGGCTCCTACAATGAGCAGTTCTTC
TRBJ2-7,NA,TRBV28,TRBD1,CASSFPGTGPYEQYF,TGTGCCAGCAGTTTTCCCGGGACAGGCCCCTACGAGCAGTACTTC
TRBJ2-5,NA,TRBV7-2,TRBD2,CASSWSGTSGTLETQYF,TGTGCCAGCAGCTGGTCCGGGACTAGCGGGACCCTGGAGACCCAGTACTTC
TRBJ1-1,once,TRBV10-3,NA,CAICEGVGTEAFF,TGTGCCATCTGTGAAGGGGTAGGAACTGAAGCTTTCTTT
TRBJ1-1,NA,TRBV28,NA,CASSLAGPPPFF,TGTGCCAGCAGTTTAGCAGGGCCCCCCCCGTTCTTT
TRBJ1-2,NA,TRBV3-1/TRBV3-2,NA,CASSKIQGGGYTF,TGTGCCAGCAGCAAAATCCAGGGCGGCGGCTACACCTTC
TRBJ2-2,once,TRBV5-4,NA,CASSPGTNTGELFF,TGTGCCAGCAGCCCTGGGACTAACACCGGGGAGCTGTTTTTT
TRBJ2-2,NA,TRBV7-9,NA,CASSLLMTTGELFF,TGTGCCAGCAGCTTACTTATGACAACCGGGGAGCTGTTTTTT
TRBJ2-7,NA,TRBV7-8,TRBD1,CASSRGQGVLEQYF,TGTGCCAGCAGCCGAGGACAGGGAGTCCTCGAGCAGTACTTC
TRBJ1-2,NA,TRBV6-5,NA,CASSQNAGENGYTF,TGTGCCAGCAGCCAGAACGCAGGGGAGAATGGCTACACCTTC
TRBJ2-3,NA,TRBV5-1,NA,CASSLESLNTDTQYF,TGCGCCAGCAGCTTGGAATCCCTTAACACAGATACGCAGTATTTT
TRBJ1-2,NA,TRBV18,TRBD1,CASSGDSYLGGGYTF,TGTGCCAGCTCGGGGGACAGTTACCTCGGAGGAGGCTACACCTTC
TRBJ1-2,NA,TRBV6-2/TRBV6-3,NA,CASSTRGYGYTF,TGTGCCAGCAGCACCCGGGGCTATGGCTACACCTTC
TRBJ2-3,NA,TRBV5-5,TRBD2,CASSLGRERTDTQYF,TGTGCCAGCAGCTTGGGGCGGGAGAGGACAGATACGCAGTATTTT
TRBJ2-2,NA,TRBV7-3,TRBD2,CASSFSAGGGTGELFF,TGTGCCAGCAGCTTCTCAGCGGGAGGGGGTACCGGGGAGCTGTTTTTT
TRBJ2-7,NA,TRBV19,NA,CASSEQALNSYEQYF,TGTGCCAGTAGTGAACAGGCGCTAAACTCCTACGAGCAGTACTTC
TRBJ2-7,NA,TRBV11-2,NA,CASSTDFTLYEQYF,TGTGCCAGCAGCACGGACTTTACCCTCTACGAGCAGTACTTC
TRBJ2-2,NA,TRBV18,NA,CASSPSDSPTGELFF,TGTGCCAGCTCACCATCGGACTCGCCCACCGGGGAGCTGTTTTTT
TRBJ2-7,NA,TRBV5-1,TRBD2,CASRYLAGSYEQYF,TGCGCCAGCAGGTACCTAGCGGGTTCCTACGAGCAGTACTTC
TRBJ1-4,NA,TRBV28,NA,CASSPTGIYAEKLFF,TGTGCCAGCAGCCCAACCGGGATATACGCGGAAAAACTGTTTTTT
TRBJ2-7,NA,TRBV28,TRBD1,CASRTGGPDEQYF,TGTGCCAGCAGAACAGGGGGGCCGGACGAGCAGTACTTC
TRBJ2-3,NA,TRBV27,TRBD2,CASSTPLAGDLDTQYF,TGTGCCAGCAGTACCCCTTTAGCGGGAGATTTGGATACGCAGTATTTT
TRBJ2-1,NA,TRBV11-2,TRBD2,CASSPPSGGYNEQFF,TGTGCCAGCAGCCCGCCGAGCGGGGGCTACAATGAGCAGTTCTTC
TRBJ2-7,NA,TRBV7-9,NA,CASSTSGSSSYEQYF,TGTGCCAGCAGCACAAGCGGATCAAGCTCCTACGAGCAGTACTTC
TRBJ2-7,few,TRBV5-1,TRBD1,CASSLKRGLYEQYF,TGCGCCAGCAGCTTGAAAAGGGGGCTCTACGAGCAGTACTTC
TRBJ2-3,NA,TRBV29-1,NA,CSAPHGDTQYF,TGCAGCGCACCCCACGGGGATACGCAGTATTTT
TRBJ1-1,NA,TRBV19,TRBD1,CASSIEDRSPEAFF,TGTGCCAGTAGTATAGAGGACAGGTCGCCTGAAGCTTTCTTT
TRBJ1-2,once,TRBV6-5,NA,CASSYARTELEVF,TGTGCCAGCAGTTACGCCCGGACAGAGCTGGAGGTCTTC
TRBJ1-1,once,TRBV7-2,NA,CASSDSLRGVATEAFF,TGTGCCAGCAGCGATTCCCTCAGGGGCGTGGCCACTGAAGCTTTCTTT
TRBJ2-3,NA,TRBV3-1/TRBV3-2,TRBD2,CASSPPRGGGSGRTDTQYF,TGTGCCAGCAGCCCCCCCCGGGGGGGCGGGAGTGGTCGCACAGATACGCAGTATTTT
TRBJ2-7,NA,TRBV6-5,TRBD2,CASSSSGRYEQYF,TGTGCCAGCAGTTCTAGCGGGAGGTACGAGCAGTACTTC
TRBJ2-3,NA,TRBV27,NA,CASSLGGGRTTTDTQYF,TGTGCCAGCAGCTTGGGGGGTGGGAGGACCACCACAGATACGCAGTATTTT
TRBJ2-7,NA,TRBV6-4,TRBD1,CASSDQDRAYEQYF,TGTGCCAGCAGTGACCAGGACAGGGCCTACGAGCAGTACTTC
TRBJ2-7,NA,TRBV7-3,NA,CASRTSRARGVHEQYF,TGTGCCAGCAGGACGTCGAGGGCCAGGGGTGTGCACGAGCAGTACTTC
TRBJ2-7,NA,TRBV5-1,NA,CASSPDRNGAYEQYF,TGCGCCAGCAGCCCGGACAGAAATGGGGCCTACGAGCAGTACTTC